This T cell receptor (beta chain) was recovered during a study of shared clonotypes between healthy human individuals. Study processing details: From ImmunoSEQ came sequences covering only the junction and carrying no quality scores, so filtering differed. Some clones are missing from TCRdb's copy, which holds only in-frame ones; the method was immunoSEQ multiplex PCR. V, J and clone size derive from that table, while D and trimming were established from the DNA sequence. This sample carries some 2.4 million clones, approximately 94% of them seen once, and the ten largest clones take roughly 0.36%. The CDR3 covers 17 residues. V trimming: 3 bases; J trimming: 4 bases; junction bases outside the gene matches: 13. Germline CDR1 LNHDA, CDR2 SQIVND (reference sequence).

The specimen was naive CD4+ T cells from PBMCs. This sample's subset: CD45RA+ positively selected. This TCR came from a man between 18 and 29 years old in good health. Some clones in this sample may be carry-over from other donors' samples. J is TRBJ2-5 and V is TRBV19, with TRBD1 identical over 8 bases. The CDR3 DNA reads as TGTGCCAGTAGTATTTTCCGGGACAGGAGTGTTTTAGAGACCCAGTACTTC. It translates to CASSIFRDRSVLETQYF.